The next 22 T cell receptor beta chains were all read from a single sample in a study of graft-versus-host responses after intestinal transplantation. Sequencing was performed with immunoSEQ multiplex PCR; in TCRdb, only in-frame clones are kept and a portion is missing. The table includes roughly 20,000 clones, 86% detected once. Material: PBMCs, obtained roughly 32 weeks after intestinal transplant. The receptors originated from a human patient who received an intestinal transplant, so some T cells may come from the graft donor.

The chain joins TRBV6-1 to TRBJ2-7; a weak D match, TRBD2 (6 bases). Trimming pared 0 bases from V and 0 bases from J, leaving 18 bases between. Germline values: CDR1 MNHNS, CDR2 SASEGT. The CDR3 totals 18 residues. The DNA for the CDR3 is TGTGCCAGCAGTGAAGCTTACTTGGCCTTCGGGGGCTCCTACGAGCAGTACTTC. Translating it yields CASSEAYLAFGGSYEQYF.

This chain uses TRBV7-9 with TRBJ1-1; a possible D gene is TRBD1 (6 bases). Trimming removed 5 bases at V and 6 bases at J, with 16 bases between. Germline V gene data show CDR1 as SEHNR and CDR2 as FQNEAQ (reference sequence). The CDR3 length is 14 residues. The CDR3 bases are TGTGCCAGCAGCCCACCAACAGGGATCTCTGAAGCTTTCTTT. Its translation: CASSPPTGISEAFF.

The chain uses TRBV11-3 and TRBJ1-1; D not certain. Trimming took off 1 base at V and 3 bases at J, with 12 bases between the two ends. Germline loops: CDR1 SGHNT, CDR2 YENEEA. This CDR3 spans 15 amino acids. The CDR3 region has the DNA TGTGCCAGCAGCTTAGGCTGGAATATGGACACTGAAGCTTTCTTT. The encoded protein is CASSLGWNMDTEAFF. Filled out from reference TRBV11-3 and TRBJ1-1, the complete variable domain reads EAGVVQSPRYKIIEKKQPVAFWCNPISGHNTLYWYLQNLGQGPELLIRYENEEAVDDSQLPKDRFSAERLKGVDSTLKIQPAELGDSAVYLCASSLGWNMDTEAFFGQGTRLTVV.

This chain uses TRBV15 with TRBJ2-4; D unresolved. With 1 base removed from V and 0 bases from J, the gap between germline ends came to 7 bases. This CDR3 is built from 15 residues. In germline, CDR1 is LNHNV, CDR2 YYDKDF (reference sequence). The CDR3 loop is CATSRGLLAKNIQYF. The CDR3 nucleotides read TGTGCCACCAGCAGAGGGCTCCTAGCCAAAAACATTCAGTACTTC.

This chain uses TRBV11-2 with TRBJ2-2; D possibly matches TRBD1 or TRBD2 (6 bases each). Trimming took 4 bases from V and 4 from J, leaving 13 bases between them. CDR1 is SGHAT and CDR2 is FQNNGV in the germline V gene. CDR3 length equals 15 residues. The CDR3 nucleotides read TGTGCCAGCAGCTGGACGGGGGCGGGCACCGGGGAGCTGTTTTTT. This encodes CASSWTGAGTGELFF.

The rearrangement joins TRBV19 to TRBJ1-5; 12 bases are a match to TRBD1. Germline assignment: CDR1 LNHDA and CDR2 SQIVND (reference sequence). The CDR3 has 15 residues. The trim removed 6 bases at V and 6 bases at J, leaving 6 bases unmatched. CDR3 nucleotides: TGTGCCAGTAGCGGGACAGGGGGCGCGGGTCAGCCCCAGCATTTT. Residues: CASSGTGGAGQPQHF.

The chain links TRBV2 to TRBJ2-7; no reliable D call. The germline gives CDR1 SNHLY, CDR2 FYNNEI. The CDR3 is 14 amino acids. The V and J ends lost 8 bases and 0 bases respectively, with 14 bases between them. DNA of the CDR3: TGTGCCAGCGGGGTGGGCGGAAACTCCTACGAGCAGTACTTC. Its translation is CASGVGGNSYEQYF.

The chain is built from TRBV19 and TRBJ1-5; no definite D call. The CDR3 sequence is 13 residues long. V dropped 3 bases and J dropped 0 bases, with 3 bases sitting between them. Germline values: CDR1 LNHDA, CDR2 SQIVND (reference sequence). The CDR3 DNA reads TGTGCCAGTAGTATCGCTAGCAATCAGCCCCAGCATTTT. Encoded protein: CASSIASNQPQHF.

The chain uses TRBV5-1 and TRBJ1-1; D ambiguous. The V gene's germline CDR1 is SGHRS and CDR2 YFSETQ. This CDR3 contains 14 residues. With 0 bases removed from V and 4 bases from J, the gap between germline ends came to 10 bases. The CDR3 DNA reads TGCGCCAGCAGCTTGGGACCAGATAGCACTGAAGCTTTCTTT. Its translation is CASSLGPDSTEAFF.

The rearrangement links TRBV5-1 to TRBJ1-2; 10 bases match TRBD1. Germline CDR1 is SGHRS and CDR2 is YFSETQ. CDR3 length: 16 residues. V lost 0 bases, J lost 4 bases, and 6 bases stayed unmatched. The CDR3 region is CASSLGQGADRYGYTF. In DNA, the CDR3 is TGCGCCAGCAGCTTGGGACAGGGGGCTGACCGCTATGGCTACACCTTC.

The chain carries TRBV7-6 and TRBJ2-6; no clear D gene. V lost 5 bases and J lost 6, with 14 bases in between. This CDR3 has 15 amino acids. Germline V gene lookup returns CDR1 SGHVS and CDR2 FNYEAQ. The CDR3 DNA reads TGTGCCAGCAGCAGTACAGCTCTTGAGGCCAACGTCCTGACTTTC. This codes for CASSSTALEANVLTF.

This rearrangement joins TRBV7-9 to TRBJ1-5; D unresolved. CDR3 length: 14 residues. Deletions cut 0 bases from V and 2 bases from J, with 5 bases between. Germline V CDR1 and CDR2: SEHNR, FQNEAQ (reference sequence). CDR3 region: CASSLAEGNQPQHF. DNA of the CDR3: TGTGCCAGCAGCTTAGCGGAGGGCAATCAGCCCCAGCATTTT.

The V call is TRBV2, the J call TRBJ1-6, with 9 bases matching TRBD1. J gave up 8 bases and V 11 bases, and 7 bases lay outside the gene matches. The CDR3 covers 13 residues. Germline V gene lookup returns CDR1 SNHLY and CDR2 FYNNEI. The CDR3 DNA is TGTGCCTCACCGGGACAGGGATATTCACCCCTCCACTTT. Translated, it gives CASPGQGYSPLHF.

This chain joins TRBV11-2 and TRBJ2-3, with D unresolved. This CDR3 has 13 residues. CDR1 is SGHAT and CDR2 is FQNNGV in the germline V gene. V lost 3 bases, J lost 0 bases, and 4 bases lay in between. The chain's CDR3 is CASSFWSTDTQYF. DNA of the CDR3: TGTGCCAGCAGCTTTTGGAGCACAGATACGCAGTATTTT.

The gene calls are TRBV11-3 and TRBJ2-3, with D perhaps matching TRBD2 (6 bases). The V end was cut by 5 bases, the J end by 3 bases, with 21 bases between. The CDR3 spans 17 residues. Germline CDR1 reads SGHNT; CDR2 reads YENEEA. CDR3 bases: TGTGCCAGCAGCAGGGAGGAGATCGGCTTCGGGACAGATACGCAGTATTTT. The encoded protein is CASSREEIGFGTDTQYF. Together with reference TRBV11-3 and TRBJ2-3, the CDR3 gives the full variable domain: EAGVVQSPRYKIIEKKQPVAFWCNPISGHNTLYWYLQNLGQGPELLIRYENEEAVDDSQLPKDRFSAERLKGVDSTLKIQPAELGDSAVYLCASSREEIGFGTDTQYFGPGTRLTVL.

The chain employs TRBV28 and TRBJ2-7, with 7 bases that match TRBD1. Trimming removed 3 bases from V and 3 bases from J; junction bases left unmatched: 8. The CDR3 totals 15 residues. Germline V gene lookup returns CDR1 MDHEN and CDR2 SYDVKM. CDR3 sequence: CASSFFVGGFYEQYF. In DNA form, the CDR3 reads TGTGCCAGCAGTTTTTTTGTAGGGGGCTTCTACGAGCAGTACTTC.

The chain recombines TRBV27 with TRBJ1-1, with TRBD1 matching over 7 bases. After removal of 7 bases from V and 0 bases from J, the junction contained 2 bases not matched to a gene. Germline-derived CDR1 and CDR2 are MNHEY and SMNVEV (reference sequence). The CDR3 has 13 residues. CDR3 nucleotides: TGTGCCAGCACGACAGGGATGAACACTGAAGCTTTCTTT. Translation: CASTTGMNTEAFF.

The DNA of the CDR3 is TGTGCCAGCAGCCCCGGACAGGGCTATTCTTTCTACGAGCAGTACTTC. This translates into CASSPGQGYSFYEQYF. The rearrangement joins TRBV11-1 to TRBJ2-7; 8 bases match TRBD1. Trimming took 5 bases from V and 3 from J; bases not matched to a gene: 12. The germline gives CDR1 SGHAT, CDR2 FQDESV (reference sequence). The CDR3 is made up of 16 amino acids.

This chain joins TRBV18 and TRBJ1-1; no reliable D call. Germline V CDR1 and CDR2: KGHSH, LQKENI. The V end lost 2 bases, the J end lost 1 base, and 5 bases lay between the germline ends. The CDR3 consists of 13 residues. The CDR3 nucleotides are TGTGCCAGCTCACCAGGAGCGAACACTGAAGCTTTCTTT. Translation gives CASSPGANTEAFF.

The CDR3 DNA reads as TGCGCCAGCAGGCCGGGACTAGCGTGGAATGAGCAGTTCTTC. Protein sequence: CASRPGLAWNEQFF. The chain uses TRBV5-1 and TRBJ2-1; 10 nucleotides agree with TRBD2. There are 14 residues in the CDR3. Germline V gene data show CDR1 as SGHRS and CDR2 as YFSETQ. V lost 5 bases and J lost 7; bases outside the gene matches: 6.

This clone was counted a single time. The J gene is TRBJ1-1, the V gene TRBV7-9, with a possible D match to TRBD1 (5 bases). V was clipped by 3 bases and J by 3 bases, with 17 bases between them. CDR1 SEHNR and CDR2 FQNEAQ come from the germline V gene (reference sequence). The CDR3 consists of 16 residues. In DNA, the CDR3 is TGTGCCAGCAGCTTCAGGGAGGTGATACTGGACACTGAAGCTTTCTTT. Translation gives CASSFREVILDTEAFF.

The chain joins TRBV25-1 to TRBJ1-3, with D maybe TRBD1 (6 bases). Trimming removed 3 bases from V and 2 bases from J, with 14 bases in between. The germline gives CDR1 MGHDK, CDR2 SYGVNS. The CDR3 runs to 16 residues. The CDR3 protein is CASSEGGGDTGNTIYF. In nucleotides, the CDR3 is TGTGCCAGCAGTGAGGGAGGGGGAGACACTGGAAACACCATATATTTT.